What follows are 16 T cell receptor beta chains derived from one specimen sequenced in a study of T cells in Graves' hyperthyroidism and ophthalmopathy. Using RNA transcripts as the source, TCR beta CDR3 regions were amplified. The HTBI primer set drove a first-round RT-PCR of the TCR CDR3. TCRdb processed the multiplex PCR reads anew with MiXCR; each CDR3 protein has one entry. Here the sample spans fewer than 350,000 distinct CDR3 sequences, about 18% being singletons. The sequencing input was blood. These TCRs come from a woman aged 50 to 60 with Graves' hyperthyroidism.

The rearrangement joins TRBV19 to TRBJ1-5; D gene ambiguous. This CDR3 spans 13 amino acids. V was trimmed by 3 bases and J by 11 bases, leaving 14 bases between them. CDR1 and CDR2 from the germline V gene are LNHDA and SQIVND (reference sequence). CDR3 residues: CASSMMGDGAQHF. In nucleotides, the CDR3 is TGTGCCAGTAGTATGATGGGCGATGGAGCCCAGCATTTT.

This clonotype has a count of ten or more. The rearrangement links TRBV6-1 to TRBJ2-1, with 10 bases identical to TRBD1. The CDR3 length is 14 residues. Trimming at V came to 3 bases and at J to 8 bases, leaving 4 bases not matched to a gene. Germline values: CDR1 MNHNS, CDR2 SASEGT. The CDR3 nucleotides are TGTGCCAGCAGTGAGACAGGGGGCGGGCATGAGCAGTTCTTC. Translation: CASSETGGGHEQFF.

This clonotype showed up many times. The CDR3, as DNA: TGTGCCAGCTCACCACCGGCGACTAGCGGCTACGAGCAGTACTTC. Amino acid sequence: CASSPPATSGYEQYF. J is TRBJ2-7 and V is TRBV18, with TRBD2 identical over 9 bases. The CDR3 has 15 residues. Losses at the gene ends were 0 bases for V and 3 bases for J; bases not matched to a gene: 3. Germline assignment: CDR1 KGHSH and CDR2 LQKENI.

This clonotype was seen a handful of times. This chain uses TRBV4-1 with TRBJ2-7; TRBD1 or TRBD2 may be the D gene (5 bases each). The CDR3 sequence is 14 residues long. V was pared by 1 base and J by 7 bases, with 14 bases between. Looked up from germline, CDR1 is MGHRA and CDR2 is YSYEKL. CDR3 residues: CASSQVMGRGEQYF. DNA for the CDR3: TGCGCCAGCAGCCAAGTTATGGGACGGGGTGAGCAGTACTTC.

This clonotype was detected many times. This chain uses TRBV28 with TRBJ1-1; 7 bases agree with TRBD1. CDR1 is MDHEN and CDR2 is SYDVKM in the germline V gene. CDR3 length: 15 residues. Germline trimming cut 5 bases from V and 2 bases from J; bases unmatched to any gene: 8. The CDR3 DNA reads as TGTGCCAGCAGTCTATCGGGACAGCTCAACACTGAAGCTTTCTTT. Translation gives CASSLSGQLNTEAFF.

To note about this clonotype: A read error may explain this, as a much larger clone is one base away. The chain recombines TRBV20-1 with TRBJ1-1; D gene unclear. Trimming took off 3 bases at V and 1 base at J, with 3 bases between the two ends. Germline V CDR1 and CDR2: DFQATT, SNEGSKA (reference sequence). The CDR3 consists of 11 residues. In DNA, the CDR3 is TGCAGTGCTAGCACGAACACTGAAGCTTTCTTT. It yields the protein CSASTNTEAFF.

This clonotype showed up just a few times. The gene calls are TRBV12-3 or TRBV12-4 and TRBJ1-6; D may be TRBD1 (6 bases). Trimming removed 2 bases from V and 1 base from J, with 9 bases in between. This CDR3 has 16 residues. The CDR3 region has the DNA TGTGCCAGCAGTTTACAGGGGCCTTCCTATAATTCACCCCTCCACTTT. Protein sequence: CASSLQGPSYNSPLHF.

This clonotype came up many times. The DNA of the CDR3 is TGCAGTGCTCAACTAGCGGGAGATACCGGGGAGCTGTTTTTT. This gives the protein CSAQLAGDTGELFF. The rearrangement links TRBV20-1 to TRBJ2-2; 11 bases map to TRBD2. J gave up 5 bases and V 5 bases, and 4 bases lay outside the gene matches. CDR1 is DFQATT and CDR2 is SNEGSKA in the germline V gene (reference sequence). This CDR3 has 14 amino acids.

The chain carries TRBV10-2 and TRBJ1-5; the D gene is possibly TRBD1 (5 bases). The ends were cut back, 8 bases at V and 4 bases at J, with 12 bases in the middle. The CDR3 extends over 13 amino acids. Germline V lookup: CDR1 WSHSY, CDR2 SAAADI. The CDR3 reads CASGADWNQPQHF. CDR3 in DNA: TGCGCCAGCGGGGCTGATTGGAATCAGCCCCAGCATTTT.

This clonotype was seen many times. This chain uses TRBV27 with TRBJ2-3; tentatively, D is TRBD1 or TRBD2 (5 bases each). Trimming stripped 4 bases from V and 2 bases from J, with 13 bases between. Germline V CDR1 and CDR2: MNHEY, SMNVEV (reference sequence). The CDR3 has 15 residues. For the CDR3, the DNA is TGTGCCAGCAGTTCCCCGGGACCTCTCACAGATACGCAGTATTTT. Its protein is CASSSPGPLTDTQYF.

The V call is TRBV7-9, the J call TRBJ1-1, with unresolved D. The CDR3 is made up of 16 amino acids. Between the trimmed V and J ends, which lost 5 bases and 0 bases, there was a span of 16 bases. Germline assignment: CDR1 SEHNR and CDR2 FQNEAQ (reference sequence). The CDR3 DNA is TGTGCCAGCAGCCCGTTTGCTGGACCCTTGAACACTGAAGCTTTCTTT. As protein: CASSPFAGPLNTEAFF.

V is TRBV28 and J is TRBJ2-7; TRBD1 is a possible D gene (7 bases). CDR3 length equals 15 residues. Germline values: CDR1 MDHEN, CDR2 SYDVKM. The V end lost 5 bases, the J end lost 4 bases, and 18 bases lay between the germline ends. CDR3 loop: CASSPPTGDSYEQYF. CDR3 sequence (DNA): TGTGCCAGCAGTCCGCCCACAGGGGACTCTTACGAGCAGTACTTC.

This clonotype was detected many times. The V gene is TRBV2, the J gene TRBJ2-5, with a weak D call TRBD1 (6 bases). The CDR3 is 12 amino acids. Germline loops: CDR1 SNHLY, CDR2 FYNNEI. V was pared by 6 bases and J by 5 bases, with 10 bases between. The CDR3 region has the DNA TGTGCCAGCAGGTGGCAGGGGGAGACCCAGTACTTC. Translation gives CASRWQGETQYF.

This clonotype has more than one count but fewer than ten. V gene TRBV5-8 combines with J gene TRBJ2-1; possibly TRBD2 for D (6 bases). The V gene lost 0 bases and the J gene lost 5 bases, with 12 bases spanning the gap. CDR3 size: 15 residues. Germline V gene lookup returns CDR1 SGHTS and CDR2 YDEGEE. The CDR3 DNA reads TGTGCCAGCAGCTTGGCGGGAGAGGGGCACAATGAGCAGTTCTTC. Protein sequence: CASSLAGEGHNEQFF.

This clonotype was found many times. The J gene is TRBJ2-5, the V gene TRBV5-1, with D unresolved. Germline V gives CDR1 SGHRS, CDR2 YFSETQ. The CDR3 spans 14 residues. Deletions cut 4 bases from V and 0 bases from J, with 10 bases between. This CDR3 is CASSRPVDQETQYF. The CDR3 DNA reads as TGCGCCAGCAGCAGACCCGTGGACCAAGAGACCCAGTACTTC.

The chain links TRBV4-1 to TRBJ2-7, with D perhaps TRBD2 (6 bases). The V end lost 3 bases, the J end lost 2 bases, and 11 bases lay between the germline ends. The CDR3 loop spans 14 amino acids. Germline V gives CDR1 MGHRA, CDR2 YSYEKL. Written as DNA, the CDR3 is TGCGCCAGCAGCCATGGGACTCGCCCCTACGAGCAGTACTTC. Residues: CASSHGTRPYEQYF.